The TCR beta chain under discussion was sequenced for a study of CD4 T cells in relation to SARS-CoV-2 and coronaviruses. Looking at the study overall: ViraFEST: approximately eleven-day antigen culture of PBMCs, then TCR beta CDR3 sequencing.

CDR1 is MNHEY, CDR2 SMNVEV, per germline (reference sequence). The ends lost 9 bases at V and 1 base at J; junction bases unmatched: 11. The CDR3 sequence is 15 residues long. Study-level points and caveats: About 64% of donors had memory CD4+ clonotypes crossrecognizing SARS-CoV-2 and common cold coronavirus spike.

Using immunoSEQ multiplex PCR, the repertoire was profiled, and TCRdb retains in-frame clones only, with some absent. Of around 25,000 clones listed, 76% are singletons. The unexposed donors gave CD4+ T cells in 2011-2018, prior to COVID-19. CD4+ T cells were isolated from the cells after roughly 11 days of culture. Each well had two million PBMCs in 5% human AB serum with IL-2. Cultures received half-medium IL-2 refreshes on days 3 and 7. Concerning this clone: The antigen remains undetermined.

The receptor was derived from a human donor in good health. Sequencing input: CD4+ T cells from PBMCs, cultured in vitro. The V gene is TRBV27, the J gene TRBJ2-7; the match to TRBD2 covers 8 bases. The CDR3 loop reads CASRESGTRSYEQYF. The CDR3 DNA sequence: TGTGCCAGTAGAGAATCCGGGACTAGGTCCTACGAGCAGTACTTC.